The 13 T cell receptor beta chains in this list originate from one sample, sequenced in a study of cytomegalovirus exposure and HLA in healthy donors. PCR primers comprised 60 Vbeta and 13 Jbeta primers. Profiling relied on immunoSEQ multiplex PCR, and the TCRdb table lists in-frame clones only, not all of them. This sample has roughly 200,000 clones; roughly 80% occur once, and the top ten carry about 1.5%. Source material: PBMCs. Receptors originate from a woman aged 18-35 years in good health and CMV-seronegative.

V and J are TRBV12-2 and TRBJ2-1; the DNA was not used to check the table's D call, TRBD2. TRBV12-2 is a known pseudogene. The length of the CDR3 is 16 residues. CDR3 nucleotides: TGTGCAAGTCGCGTAGGCCTGGCGGGGGTTTACAATGAGCAGTTCTTC. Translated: CASRVGLAGVYNEQFF.

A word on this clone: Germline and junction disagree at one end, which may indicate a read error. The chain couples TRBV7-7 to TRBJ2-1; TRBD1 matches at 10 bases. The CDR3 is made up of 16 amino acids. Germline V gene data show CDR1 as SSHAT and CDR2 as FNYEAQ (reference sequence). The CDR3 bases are TGTGCTAGCAGCCCCGGTTTTGGACAGGGGGTCAATGAGCAGTTCTTC. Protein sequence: CASSPGFGQGVNEQFF. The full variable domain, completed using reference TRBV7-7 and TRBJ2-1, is GAGVSQSPRYKVTKRGQDVTLRCDPISSHATLYWYQQALGQGPEFLTYFNYEAQPDKSGLPSDRFSAERPEGSISTLTIQRTEQRDSAMYRCASSPGFGQGVNEQFFGPGTRLTVL.

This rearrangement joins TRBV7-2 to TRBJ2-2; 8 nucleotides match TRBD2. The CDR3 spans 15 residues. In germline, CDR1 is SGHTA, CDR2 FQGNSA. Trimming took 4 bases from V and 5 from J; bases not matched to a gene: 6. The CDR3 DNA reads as TGTGCCAGCAGCTCGGGCCCTAGCGGGACCGGGGAGCTGTTTTTT. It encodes CASSSGPSGTGELFF.

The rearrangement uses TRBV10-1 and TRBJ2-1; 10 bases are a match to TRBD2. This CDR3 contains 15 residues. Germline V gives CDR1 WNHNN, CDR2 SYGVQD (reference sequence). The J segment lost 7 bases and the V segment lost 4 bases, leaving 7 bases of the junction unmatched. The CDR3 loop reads CASSVGLAGANEQFF. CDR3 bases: TGCGCCAGCAGTGTAGGTCTAGCGGGAGCAAATGAGCAGTTCTTC.

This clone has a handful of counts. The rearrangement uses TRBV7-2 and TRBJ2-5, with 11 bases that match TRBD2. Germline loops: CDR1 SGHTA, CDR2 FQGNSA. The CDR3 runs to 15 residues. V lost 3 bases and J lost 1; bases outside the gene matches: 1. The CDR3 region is CASSFSGRVQETQYF. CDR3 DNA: TGTGCCAGCAGCTTTAGCGGGAGGGTCCAAGAGACCCAGTACTTC.

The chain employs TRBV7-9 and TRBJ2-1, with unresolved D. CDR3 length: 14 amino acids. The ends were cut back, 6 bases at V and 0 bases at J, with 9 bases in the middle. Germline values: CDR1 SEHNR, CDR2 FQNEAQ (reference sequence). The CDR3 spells CASRGSRSYNEQFF. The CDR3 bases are TGTGCCAGCAGGGGTAGCCGCTCCTACAATGAGCAGTTCTTC.

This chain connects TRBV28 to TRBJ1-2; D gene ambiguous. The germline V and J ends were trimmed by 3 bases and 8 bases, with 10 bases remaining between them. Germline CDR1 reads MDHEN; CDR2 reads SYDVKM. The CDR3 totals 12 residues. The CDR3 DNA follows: TGTGCCAGCAGTTTCGGAGGGTACGGCTACACCTTC. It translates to CASSFGGYGYTF.

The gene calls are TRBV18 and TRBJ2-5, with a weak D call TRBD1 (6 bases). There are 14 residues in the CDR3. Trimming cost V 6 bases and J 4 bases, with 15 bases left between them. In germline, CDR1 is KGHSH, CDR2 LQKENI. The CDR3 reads CASSLSGGPETQYF. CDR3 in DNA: TGTGCCAGCTCCCTTAGTGGGGGCCCAGAGACCCAGTACTTC.

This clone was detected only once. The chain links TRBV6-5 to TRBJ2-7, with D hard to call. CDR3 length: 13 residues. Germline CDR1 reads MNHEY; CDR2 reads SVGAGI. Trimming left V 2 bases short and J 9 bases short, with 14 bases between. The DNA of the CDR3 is TGTGCCAGCAGTTACGGGCCCCAATTCGGGCAGTACTTC. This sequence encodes CASSYGPQFGQYF.

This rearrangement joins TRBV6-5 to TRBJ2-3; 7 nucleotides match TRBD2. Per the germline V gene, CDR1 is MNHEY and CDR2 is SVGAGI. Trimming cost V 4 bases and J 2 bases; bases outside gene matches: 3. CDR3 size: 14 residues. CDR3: CASSFRGVTDTQYF. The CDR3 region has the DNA TGTGCCAGCAGTTTTCGGGGGGTCACAGATACGCAGTATTTT.

The chain's CDR3 is CASSSGQLNTEAFF. In DNA form, the CDR3 reads TGTGCCAGCAGCTCGGGACAGCTAAACACTGAAGCTTTCTTT. V gene TRBV7-2 combines with J gene TRBJ1-1, with 7 bases identical to TRBD1. Germline assignment: CDR1 SGHTA and CDR2 FQGNSA. This CDR3 has 14 amino acids. The ends lost 4 bases at V and 2 bases at J; junction bases unmatched: 4.

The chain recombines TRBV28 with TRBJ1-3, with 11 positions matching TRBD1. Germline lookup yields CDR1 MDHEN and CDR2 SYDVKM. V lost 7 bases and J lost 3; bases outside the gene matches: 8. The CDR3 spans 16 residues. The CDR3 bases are TGTGCCAGCATCCCAGGACAGGGGGCAGTTGGAAACACCATATATTTT. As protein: CASIPGQGAVGNTIYF.

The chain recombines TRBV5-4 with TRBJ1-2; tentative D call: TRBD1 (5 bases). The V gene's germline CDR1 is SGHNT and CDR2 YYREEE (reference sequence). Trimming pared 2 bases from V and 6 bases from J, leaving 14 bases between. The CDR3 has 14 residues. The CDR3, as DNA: TGTGCCAGCAGCTTTACCGGGGGTCTAGATGGCTACACCTTC. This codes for CASSFTGGLDGYTF.